The following is a TCR beta chain sequence with its context. Methods used by the authors: Filtering differed, since immunoSEQ gave only junction sequences and no quality scores. TCRdb's table, derived via immunoSEQ multiplex PCR, lists solely in-frame clones and lacks some. V and J calls and clone size follow that table, whereas D and trimming were derived from the DNA. The sample contains 630,000 or so clones, 98% of which appear only once. The ends lost 5 bases at V and 5 bases at J; junction bases unmatched: 6. Germline values: CDR1 SGHDT, CDR2 YYEEEE. The CDR3 totals 14 residues. The record originates from a study of shared clonotypes between healthy human individuals. CD45RO-negative, CCR7-selected cells formed the naive CD8 fraction, which excluded terminally differentiated effector memory CD45RA+ cells.

The sequence was obtained from a man between 25 and 39 years old in good health. The material sequenced was naive CD8+ T cells sorted from blood. This chain uses TRBV5-6 with TRBJ1-2; TRBD1 matches 10 bases. The CDR3: CASSETGGAYGYTF. The CDR3 DNA reads as TGTGCCAGCAGTGAGACAGGGGGCGCGTATGGCTACACCTTC. Variable domain in full (rest from reference TRBV5-6 and TRBJ1-2): DAGVTQSPTHLIKTRGQQVTLRCSPKSGHDTVSWYQQALGQGPQFIFQYYEEEERQRGNFPDRFSGHQFPNYSSELNVNALLLGDSALYLCASSETGGAYGYTFGSGTRLTVV.